The 11 T cell receptor beta chains below were found in one sample sequenced in a study of T cell responses to AZD1222 COVID-19 vaccine. Clones were sequenced by immunoSEQ multiplex PCR, and TCRdb holds only the in-frame ones, with some missing. The sample shows about 140,000 clones, approximately 92% of them seen only once. The sample here was peripheral blood, taken on day 0 of AZD1222 vaccination. Receptors were obtained from an adult in good health.

This chain uses TRBV10-3 with TRBJ2-7, with unresolved D. Germline V gene sequence: CDR1 ENHRY, CDR2 SYGVKD. The CDR3 sequence is 13 residues long. Trimming took off 7 bases at V and 0 bases at J, with 10 bases between the two ends. In DNA form, the CDR3 reads TGTGCCATCACCGGTACAGACTCCTACGAGCAGTACTTC. This codes for CAITGTDSYEQYF.

The rearrangement joins TRBV15 to TRBJ2-1; no reliable D call. V was pared by 3 bases and J by 4 bases, with 4 bases between. The CDR3 length is 12 residues. Germline V lookup: CDR1 LNHNV, CDR2 YYDKDF (reference sequence). This CDR3 is CATSRTYNEQFF. The CDR3 nucleotides are TGTGCCACCAGCAGGACATACAATGAGCAGTTCTTC. Full variable domain (remainder filled in from reference TRBV15 and TRBJ2-1): DAMVIQNPRYQVTQFGKPVTLSCSQTLNHNVMYWYQQKSSQAPKLLFHYYDKDFNNEADTPDNFQSRRPNTSFCFLDIRSPGLGDTAMYLCATSRTYNEQFFGPGTRLTVL.

The chain joins TRBV28 to TRBJ1-1; no reliable D call. V was shortened by 5 bases and J by 4 bases, with 14 bases between the two germline ends. The length of the CDR3 is 14 residues. CDR1 and CDR2 (germline): MDHEN, SYDVKM. CDR3 sequence reads: CASSQYGISTEAFF. CDR3 nucleotides: TGTGCCAGCAGTCAATACGGGATAAGCACTGAAGCTTTCTTT.

The rearrangement links TRBV11-2 to TRBJ2-7, with D tentatively TRBD1 (7 bases). V was pared by 5 bases and J by 4 bases, with 24 bases between. Germline V gives CDR1 SGHAT, CDR2 FQNNGV. The CDR3 is made up of 17 amino acids. CDR3 nucleotide sequence: TGTGCCAGCAGCCCCTTAGGGAGGAGGGGGCGGCGGTACGAGCAGTACTTC. Amino acids: CASSPLGRRGRRYEQYF.

V and J are TRBV3-1 (or the pseudogene TRBV3-2) and TRBJ2-5; 10 bases agree with TRBD2. The germline V gene encodes CDR1 LGHDT and CDR2 YNNKEL (reference sequence). Trimming cost V 2 bases and J 4 bases; bases outside gene matches: 16. The CDR3 loop spans 19 amino acids. CDR3 DNA: TGTGCCAGCAGCCAACCTGATGGATGGCTAGCGGGAGCTGGAGAGACCCAGTACTTC. It is translated as CASSQPDGWLAGAGETQYF.

In this sample, this clone turned up many times. The J gene is TRBJ1-2, the V gene TRBV28, with TRBD1 as a possible D gene (5 bases). CDR3 length: 13 residues. Germline CDR1 and CDR2: MDHEN and SYDVKM. V was pared by 8 bases and J by 3 bases, with 13 bases between. CDR3 in DNA: TGTGCCAGCTCCCCCAAGGGGCACTATGGCTACACCTTC. This codes for CASSPKGHYGYTF.

This chain links TRBV7-2 with TRBJ2-1; D might be TRBD2 (6 bases). This CDR3 spans 15 amino acids. V lost 1 base and J 6 bases, leaving 13 bases between the germline ends. The germline V gene has CDR1 SGHTA and CDR2 FQGNSA. The CDR3 loop reads CASSLVRGLGNEQFF. CDR3 sequence (DNA): TGTGCCAGCAGCTTAGTTCGGGGACTCGGCAATGAGCAGTTCTTC.

The count of this clone is one. This chain joins TRBV10-3 and TRBJ2-1, with TRBD2 as a possible D gene (6 bases). The length of the CDR3 is 15 residues. CDR1 and CDR2 from the germline V gene are ENHRY and SYGVKD. Trimming took off 1 base at V and 5 bases at J, with 12 bases between the two ends. The CDR3 DNA reads as TGTGCCATCAGTGAGTTCGGGAGCGGTGACAATGAGCAGTTCTTC. Its protein product is CAISEFGSGDNEQFF.

V and J are TRBV6-5 and TRBJ1-5; possible D gene TRBD1, 5 bases. Between the trimmed V and J ends, which lost 6 bases and 0 bases, there was a span of 12 bases. The germline V gene encodes CDR1 MNHEY and CDR2 SVGAGI. The CDR3 loop spans 15 amino acids. The CDR3 DNA follows: TGTGCCAGCAGAAGGGGAGGTTATAGCAATCAGCCCCAGCATTTT. It specifies CASRRGGYSNQPQHF.

This clone has just one count. The V call is TRBV5-1, the J call TRBJ1-1; D unclear. This CDR3 has 16 residues. Trimming shortened V by 4 bases and J by 0 bases, and 16 bases separated the two germline ends. CDR1 and CDR2 from the germline V gene are SGHRS and YFSETQ. CDR3 sequence: CASSVDSTTLNTEAFF. For the CDR3, the DNA is TGCGCCAGCAGCGTCGACTCGACAACGTTGAACACTGAAGCTTTCTTT.

This clone was detected many times. This CDR3 reads CASSGGLVSDTQYF. The CDR3 nucleotides read TGCGCCAGTTCGGGGGGACTCGTTTCAGATACGCAGTATTTT. The chain joins TRBV5-1 to TRBJ2-3, with 7 positions matching TRBD2. The CDR3 has 14 residues. Germline V CDR1 and CDR2: SGHRS, YFSETQ. V lost 8 bases to trimming and J lost 4 bases; unmatched junction nucleotides: 10.